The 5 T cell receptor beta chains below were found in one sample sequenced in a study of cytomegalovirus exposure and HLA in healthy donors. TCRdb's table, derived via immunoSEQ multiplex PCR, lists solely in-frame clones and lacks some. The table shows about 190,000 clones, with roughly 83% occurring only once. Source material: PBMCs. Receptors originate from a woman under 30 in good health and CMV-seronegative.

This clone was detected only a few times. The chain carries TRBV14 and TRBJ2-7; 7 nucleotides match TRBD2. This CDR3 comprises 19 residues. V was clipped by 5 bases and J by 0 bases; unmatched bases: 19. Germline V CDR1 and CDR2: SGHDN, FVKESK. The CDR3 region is CASSELAFGGGGSSYEQYF. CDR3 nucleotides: TGTGCCAGCAGCGAACTAGCGTTCGGCGGCGGCGGTAGCTCCTACGAGCAGTACTTC.

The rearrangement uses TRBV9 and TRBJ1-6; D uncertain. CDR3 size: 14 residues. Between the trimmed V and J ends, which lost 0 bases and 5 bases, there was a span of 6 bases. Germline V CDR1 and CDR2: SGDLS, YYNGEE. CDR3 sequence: CASSVGVHNSPLHF. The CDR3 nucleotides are TGTGCCAGCAGCGTAGGCGTTCATAATTCACCCCTCCACTTT.

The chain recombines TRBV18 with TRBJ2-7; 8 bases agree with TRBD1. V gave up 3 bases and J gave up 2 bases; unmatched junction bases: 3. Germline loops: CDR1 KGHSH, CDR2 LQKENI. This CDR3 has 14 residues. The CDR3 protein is CASSPLQGAYEQYF. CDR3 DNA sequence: TGTGCCAGCTCACCCTTACAGGGGGCCTACGAGCAGTACTTC.

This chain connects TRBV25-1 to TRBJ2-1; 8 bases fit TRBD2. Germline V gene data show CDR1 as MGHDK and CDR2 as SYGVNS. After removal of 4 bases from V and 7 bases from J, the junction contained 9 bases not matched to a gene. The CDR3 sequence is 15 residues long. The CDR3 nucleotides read TGTGCCAGCAGTGGATGGGGGGGACTAGGGAATGAGCAGTTCTTC. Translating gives CASSGWGGLGNEQFF.

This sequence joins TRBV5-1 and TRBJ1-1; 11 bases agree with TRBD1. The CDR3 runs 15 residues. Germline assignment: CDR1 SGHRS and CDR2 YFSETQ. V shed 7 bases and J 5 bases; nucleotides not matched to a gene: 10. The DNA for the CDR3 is TGCGCCAGCCGATCGGGGACAGGGGGAGGGACTGAAGCTTTCTTT. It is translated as CASRSGTGGGTEAFF.